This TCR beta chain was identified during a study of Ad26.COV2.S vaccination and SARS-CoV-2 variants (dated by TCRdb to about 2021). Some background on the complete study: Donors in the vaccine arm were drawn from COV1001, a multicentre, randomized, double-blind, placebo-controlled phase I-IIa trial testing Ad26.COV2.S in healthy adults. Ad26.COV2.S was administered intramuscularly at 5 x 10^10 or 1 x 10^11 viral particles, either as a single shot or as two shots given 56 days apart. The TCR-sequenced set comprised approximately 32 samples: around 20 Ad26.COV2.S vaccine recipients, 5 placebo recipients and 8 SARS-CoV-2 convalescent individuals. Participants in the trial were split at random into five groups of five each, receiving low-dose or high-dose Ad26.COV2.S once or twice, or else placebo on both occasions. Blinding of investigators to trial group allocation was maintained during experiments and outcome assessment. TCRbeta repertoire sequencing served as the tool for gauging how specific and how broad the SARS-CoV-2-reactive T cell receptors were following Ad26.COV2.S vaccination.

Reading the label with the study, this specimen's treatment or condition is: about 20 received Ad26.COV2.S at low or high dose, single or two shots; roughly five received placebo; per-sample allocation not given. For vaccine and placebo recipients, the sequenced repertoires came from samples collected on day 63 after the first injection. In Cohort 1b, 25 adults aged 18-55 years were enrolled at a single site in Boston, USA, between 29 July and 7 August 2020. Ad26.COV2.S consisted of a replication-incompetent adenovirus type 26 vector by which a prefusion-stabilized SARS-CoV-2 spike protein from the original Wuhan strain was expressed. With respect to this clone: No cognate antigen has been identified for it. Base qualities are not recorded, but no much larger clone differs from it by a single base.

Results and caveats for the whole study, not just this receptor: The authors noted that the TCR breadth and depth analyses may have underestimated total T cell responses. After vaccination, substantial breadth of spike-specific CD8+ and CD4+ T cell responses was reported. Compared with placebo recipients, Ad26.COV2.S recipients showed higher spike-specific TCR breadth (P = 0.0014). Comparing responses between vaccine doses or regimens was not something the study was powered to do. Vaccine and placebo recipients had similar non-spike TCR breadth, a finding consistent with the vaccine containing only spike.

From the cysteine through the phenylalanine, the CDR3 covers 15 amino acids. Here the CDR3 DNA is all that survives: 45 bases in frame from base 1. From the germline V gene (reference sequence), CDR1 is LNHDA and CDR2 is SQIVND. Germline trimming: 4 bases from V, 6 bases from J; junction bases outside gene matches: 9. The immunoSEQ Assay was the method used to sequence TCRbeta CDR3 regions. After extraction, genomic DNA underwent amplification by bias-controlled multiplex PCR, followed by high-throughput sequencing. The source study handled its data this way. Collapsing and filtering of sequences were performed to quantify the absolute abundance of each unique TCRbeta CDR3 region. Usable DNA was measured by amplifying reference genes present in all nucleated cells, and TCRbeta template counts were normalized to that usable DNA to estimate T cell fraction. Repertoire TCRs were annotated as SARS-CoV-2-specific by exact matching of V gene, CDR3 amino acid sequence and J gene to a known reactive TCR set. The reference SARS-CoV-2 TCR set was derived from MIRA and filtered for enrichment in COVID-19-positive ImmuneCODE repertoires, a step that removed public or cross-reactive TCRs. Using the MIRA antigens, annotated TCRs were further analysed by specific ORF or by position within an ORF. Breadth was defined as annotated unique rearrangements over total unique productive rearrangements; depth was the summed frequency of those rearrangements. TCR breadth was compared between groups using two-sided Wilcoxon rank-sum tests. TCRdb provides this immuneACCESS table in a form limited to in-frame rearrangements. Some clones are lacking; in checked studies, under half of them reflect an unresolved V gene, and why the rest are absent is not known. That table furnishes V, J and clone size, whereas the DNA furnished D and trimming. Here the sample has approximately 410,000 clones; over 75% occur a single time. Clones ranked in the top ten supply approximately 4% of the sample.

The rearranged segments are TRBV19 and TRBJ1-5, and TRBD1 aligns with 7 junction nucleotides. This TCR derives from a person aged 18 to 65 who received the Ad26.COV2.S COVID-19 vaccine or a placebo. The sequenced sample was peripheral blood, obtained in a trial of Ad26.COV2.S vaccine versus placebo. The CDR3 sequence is CASSNGGQFGQPQHF. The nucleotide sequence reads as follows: TGTGCCAGTAGTAACGGGGGACAGTTCGGTCAGCCCCAGCATTTT.